This passage covers 21 T cell receptor beta chains from one sample sequenced in a study of blood T cell repertoires in COVID-19. This table comes from immunoSEQ multiplex PCR, and its TCRdb copy is limited to in-frame clones, with some not included. The sample includes about 160,000 clones, 70% to 80% of them seen just once. Input material: peripheral blood. All receptors derive from a woman between 55 and 75 years old with COVID-19, enrolled during active disease.

The chain employs TRBV15 and TRBJ1-2; D might be TRBD1 (6 bases). This CDR3 is built from 16 residues. V lost 0 bases to trimming and J lost 0 bases, with 11 bases between them. CDR1 LNHNV and CDR2 YYDKDF come from the germline V gene (reference sequence). CDR3 sequence (DNA): TGTGCCACCAGCAGAGAGGGAGGGGGAGCTAACTATGGCTACACCTTC. Translation: CATSREGGGANYGYTF.

V and J are TRBV5-1 and TRBJ2-3, with 7 bases that match TRBD1. Trimming cost V 0 bases and J 3 bases; bases outside gene matches: 7. The CDR3 is made up of 16 amino acids. Per germline, CDR1 SGHRS and CDR2 YFSETQ. The CDR3 region is CASSLEGARSTDTQYF. The CDR3 coding sequence is TGCGCCAGCAGCTTGGAGGGGGCGAGAAGTACAGATACGCAGTATTTT.

This clone was seen a handful of times. V usage is TRBV5-8 and J usage is TRBJ2-3; 11 bases fit TRBD2. This CDR3 contains 16 residues. CDR1 is SGHTS and CDR2 is YDEGEE in the germline V gene. V lost 0 bases and J lost 6; bases outside the gene matches: 6. In DNA form, the CDR3 reads TGTGCCAGCAGCTTGGGACTAGCGGGGACAGGGGATACGCAGTATTTT. Translation gives CASSLGLAGTGDTQYF. The whole variable domain, remainder taken from reference TRBV5-8 and TRBJ2-3, is EAGVTQSPTHLIKTRGQQATLRCSPISGHTSVYWYQQALGLGLQFLLWYDEGEERNRGNFPPRFSGRQFPNYSSELNVNALELEDSALYLCASSLGLAGTGDTQYFGPGTRLTVL.

This sequence joins TRBV27 and TRBJ2-2, with 8 nucleotides matching TRBD1. With V trimmed by 8 bases and J by 4 bases, 12 bases remained unmatched. The CDR3 loop spans 16 amino acids. Germline V CDR1 and CDR2: MNHEY, SMNVEV (reference sequence). The CDR3 nucleotides are TGTGCCAGCGGAAAGAACAGGGACAGGTCCACCGGGGAGCTGTTTTTT. It translates to CASGKNRDRSTGELFF.

This clone appeared a few times. This chain joins TRBV5-4 and TRBJ2-7; D is perhaps TRBD1 (5 bases). The CDR3 spans 14 residues. Deletions cut 2 bases from V and 0 bases from J, with 9 bases between. CDR1 is SGHNT and CDR2 is YYREEE in the germline V gene (reference sequence). This CDR3 reads CASSFDSNSYEQYF. The CDR3 DNA reads as TGTGCCAGCAGCTTTGACAGCAACTCCTACGAGCAGTACTTC.

The CDR3 DNA follows: TGTGCCAGCAGCCAGCGCAGGGTAACCTACAATGAGCAGTTCTTC. Its translation is CASSQRRVTYNEQFF. The gene calls are TRBV3-1 (or the pseudogene TRBV3-2) and TRBJ2-1, with a possible D match to TRBD1 (5 bases). This CDR3 is 15 amino acids long. Germline loops: CDR1 LGHDT, CDR2 YNNKEL (reference sequence). Trimming pared 3 bases from V and 2 bases from J, leaving 11 bases between.

The chain has TRBV6-1 and TRBJ2-7; 7 nucleotides match TRBD1. V dropped 3 bases and J dropped 2; count of bases not matched to a gene: 1. The CDR3 has 13 amino acids. CDR1 is MNHNS and CDR2 is SASEGT in the germline V gene. The CDR3 reads CASSDGTAYEQYF. In DNA form, the CDR3 reads TGTGCCAGCAGTGACGGGACAGCCTACGAGCAGTACTTC.

The CDR3 bases are TGTGCCAGCAGTTCTAGAGTCGGTGAGCAGTTCTTC. Translated, it gives CASSSRVGEQFF. The chain joins TRBV6-5 to TRBJ2-1; D ambiguous. V lost 4 bases and J lost 9, with 10 bases in between. The CDR3 covers 12 residues. Germline-derived CDR1 and CDR2 are MNHEY and SVGAGI.

The genes are TRBV5-4 and TRBJ2-7; D is perhaps TRBD1 (5 bases). From germline, CDR1 is SGHNT and CDR2 YYREEE (reference sequence). Trimming removed 1 base from V and 1 base from J, with 12 bases in between. The CDR3 length is 15 residues. The DNA for the CDR3 is TGTGCCAGCAGCTTGAATGGGGCAGGGTCCTACGAGCAGTACTTC. Translating gives CASSLNGAGSYEQYF.

This chain joins TRBV15 and TRBJ1-4; 9 nucleotides match TRBD1. From germline, CDR1 is LNHNV and CDR2 YYDKDF (reference sequence). CDR3 length: 14 amino acids. V shed 9 bases, J shed 7 bases, and the junction held 9 bases outside the gene matches. CDR3 nucleotides: TGTGCCACGAGGTTAACAGGGGGCGGTGAAAAACTGTTTTTT. The encoded protein is CATRLTGGGEKLFF.

This chain joins TRBV10-2 and TRBJ2-1; 11 bases map to TRBD2. Germline V gives CDR1 WSHSY, CDR2 SAAADI. The CDR3 is 19 amino acids. The V segment lost 0 bases and the J segment 0 bases; nucleotides outside the gene matches: 7. CDR3 in DNA: TGCGCCAGCAGTGAGTCGTCCGCTAGCGGGAGGAACTCCTACAATGAGCAGTTCTTC. It encodes CASSESSASGRNSYNEQFF.

This clone was detected a few times. This chain connects TRBV6-5 to TRBJ2-3; D may be TRBD1 (5 bases). V was shortened by 8 bases and J by 2 bases, with 14 bases between the two germline ends. CDR1 and CDR2 from the germline V gene are MNHEY and SVGAGI. The CDR3 is made up of 14 amino acids. The CDR3 DNA reads TGTGCCAGCCAATTCGACAGAAACACAGATACGCAGTATTTT. Translating gives CASQFDRNTDTQYF.

The chain couples TRBV18 to TRBJ2-2; 12 nucleotides align to TRBD1. Germline V gene data show CDR1 as KGHSH and CDR2 as LQKENI. The CDR3 spans 19 residues. Germline trimming cut 1 base from V and 1 base from J; bases unmatched to any gene: 7. The CDR3 reads CASSPLPGQGARNTGELFF. CDR3 bases: TGTGCCAGCTCACCACTTCCGGGACAGGGGGCGAGGAACACCGGGGAGCTGTTTTTT.

V usage is TRBV23-1 and J usage is TRBJ1-5; unclear D gene. TRBV23-1 is given ORF status, its function remaining uncertain. The CDR3 has 12 residues. V shed 0 bases and J shed 8 bases, with 5 bases lying between them. This CDR3 is CASSQSRKPQHF. DNA for the CDR3: TGCGCCAGCAGTCAATCGAGGAAGCCCCAGCATTTT.

This chain connects TRBV4-1 to TRBJ1-3; D unclear. The CDR3 has 16 residues. V was trimmed by 4 bases and J by 0 bases, leaving 13 bases between them. CDR1 and CDR2 from the germline V gene are MGHRA and YSYEKL. The CDR3 here is CASSPGGGASGNTIYF. The DNA for the CDR3 is TGCGCCAGCAGCCCGGGTGGCGGCGCCTCTGGAAACACCATATATTTT.

This chain links TRBV30 with TRBJ1-2, with D possibly matching TRBD1 (5 bases). Trimming cost V 0 bases and J 3 bases, with 8 bases left between them. CDR1 and CDR2 from the germline V gene are GTSNPN and SVGIG (reference sequence). The CDR3 loop spans 13 amino acids. The CDR3 reads CAWSVEGDYGYTF. The CDR3 coding sequence is TGTGCCTGGAGTGTAGAAGGGGACTATGGCTACACCTTC.

The V call is TRBV11-2, the J call TRBJ2-1; 12 positions agree with TRBD2. Germline assignment: CDR1 SGHAT and CDR2 FQNNGV. This CDR3 comprises 14 residues. J gave up 7 bases and V 2 bases, and 0 bases lay outside the gene matches. This chain's CDR3 is CASSLTSGGNEQFF. The CDR3 DNA reads TGTGCCAGCAGCTTAACTAGCGGGGGGAATGAGCAGTTCTTC.

This sequence joins TRBV7-6 and TRBJ2-2; 7 positions match TRBD2. CDR1 SGHVS and CDR2 FNYEAQ come from the germline V gene. This CDR3 has 15 amino acids. The junction had 8 bases not matched to a gene; V was cut back by 5 bases and J by 5 bases. The CDR3, as DNA: TGTGCCAGCAGCGGGCAGCGGGAACGGACCGGGGAGCTGTTTTTT. As protein: CASSGQRERTGELFF.

The gene calls are TRBV2 and TRBJ2-7, with D possibly being TRBD1 (5 bases). Germline assignment: CDR1 SNHLY and CDR2 FYNNEI. V shed 2 bases and J shed 3 bases, with 5 bases lying between them. There are 12 residues in the CDR3. DNA for the CDR3: TGTGCCAGCAGTGAAACAGGCTACGAGCAGTACGTC. Translated: CASSETGYEQYV.

This chain's CDR3 is CASSSIRGLGTQYF. The DNA for the CDR3 is TGTGCCAGCAGCTCTATACGGGGGTTAGGGACCCAGTACTTC. This chain joins TRBV11-2 and TRBJ2-5; D possibly corresponds to TRBD2 (6 bases). CDR3 length equals 14 residues. The germline V gene has CDR1 SGHAT and CDR2 FQNNGV. The ends were cut back, 4 bases at V and 7 bases at J, with 16 bases in the middle.

About this clone itself: The sample contains more than one DNA sequence encoding this CDR3. The CDR3 is CASSQDLPYEQYF. The CDR3 DNA follows: TGCGCCAGCAGCCAAGATCTCCCCTACGAGCAGTACTTC. The chain links TRBV4-3 to TRBJ2-7; the D is unclear. With 0 bases removed from V and 2 bases from J, the gap between germline ends came to 5 bases. The CDR3 runs 13 residues. Germline CDR1 and CDR2: LGHNA and YSLEER.